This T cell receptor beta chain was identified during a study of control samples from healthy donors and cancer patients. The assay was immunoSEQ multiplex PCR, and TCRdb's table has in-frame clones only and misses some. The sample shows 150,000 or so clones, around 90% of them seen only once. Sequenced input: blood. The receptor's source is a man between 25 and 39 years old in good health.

The CDR3 here is CASCYFGGDSPYEQYF. The CDR3 region has the DNA TGTGCCAGCTGTTATTTTGGGGGCGACAGCCCCTACGAGCAGTACTTC. The V and J genes are TRBV2 and TRBJ2-7, with D possibly matching TRBD1 (6 bases). From germline, CDR1 is SNHLY and CDR2 FYNNEI. This CDR3 contains 16 residues. V lost 8 bases to trimming and J lost 2 bases, with 22 bases between them. Looking up the rest from reference TRBV2 and TRBJ2-7 gives the full variable domain: EPEVTQTPSHQVTQMGQEVILRCVPISNHLYFYWYRQILGQKVEFLVSFYNNEISEKSEIFDDQFSVERPDGSNFTLKIRSTKLEDSAMYFCASCYFGGDSPYEQYFGPGTRLTVT.